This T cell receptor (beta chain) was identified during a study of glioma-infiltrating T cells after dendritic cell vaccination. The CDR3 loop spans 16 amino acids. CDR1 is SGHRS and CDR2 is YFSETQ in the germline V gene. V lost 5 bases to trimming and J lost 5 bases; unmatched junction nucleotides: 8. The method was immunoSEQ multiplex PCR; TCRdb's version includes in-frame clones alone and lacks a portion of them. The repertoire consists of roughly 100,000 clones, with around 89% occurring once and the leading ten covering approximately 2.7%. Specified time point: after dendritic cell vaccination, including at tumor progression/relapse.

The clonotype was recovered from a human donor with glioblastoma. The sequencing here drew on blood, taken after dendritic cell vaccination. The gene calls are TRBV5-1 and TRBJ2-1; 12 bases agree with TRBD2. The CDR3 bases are TGCGCCAGCAGGGGGAGACTAGCGGGGGCAGACAATGAGCAGTTCTTC. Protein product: CASRGRLAGADNEQFF.